This T cell receptor (beta chain) appears in the sequencing data of a study of CD8 T cells in ankylosing spondylitis. General study points: Earlier authors reported some of these motif variants in reactive arthritis synovial fluid and blood. CD8+ cells made up the disease-linked clones, which were relatively rare in peripheral blood. Eight highly homologous variants formed a TCR beta motif that appeared characteristic of ankylosing spondylitis blood. Significantly higher representation of disease-linked clones was reported for matched ankylosing spondylitis synovial fluid.

A note on this clonotype: What it binds is unknown.

With molecular barcodes, quantitative 5'-RACE was used to make the TCR beta libraries. MiXCR, run by TCRdb on the 5' RACE reads, gives a single entry per CDR3 protein. This sample yields about 440,000 distinct CDR3 sequences, of which roughly 15% are seen a single time; approximately 1% belongs to the top ten. Trimming removed 5 bases from V and 5 bases from J, with 15 bases in between. The length of the CDR3 is 13 residues. Germline V gene sequence: CDR1 DFQATT, CDR2 SNEGSKA (reference sequence). The origin of this receptor is a male donor with ankylosing spondylitis. Sequencing used blood, either unsorted or a sorted T cell fraction (not recorded which). This chain uses TRBV20-1 with TRBJ1-2; D possibly corresponds to TRBD1 (5 bases). CDR3 bases: TGCAGTGCTCGAGGGCCCGGGGGGTATGGCTACACCTTC. Translated: CSARGPGGYGYTF.